This T cell receptor (beta chain) was recorded in a study of OX40 agonist ivuxolimab in advanced cancers. Here immunoSEQ multiplex PCR was the method, and the copy in TCRdb shows in-frame clones only, minus some. The data contain more than 75,000 clones, approximately 86% of them singletons. V was pared by 5 bases and J by 0 bases, with 10 bases between. The germline V gene encodes CDR1 MNHEY and CDR2 SVGAGI. The CDR3 extends over 14 amino acids. J is TRBJ1-1 and V is TRBV6-5; weak D call: TRBD1 (6 bases). The source of this sequence is an adult with an advanced solid tumor such as melanoma, head and neck, liver or kidney cancer. Sequenced material: CD4+ or CD8+ T cells sorted from blood, taken in a trial of the OX40 agonist ivuxolimab. The DNA of the CDR3 is TGTGCCAGCAGTGAAGGGGGAATGAACACTGAAGCTTTCTTT. Translation: CASSEGGMNTEAFF.